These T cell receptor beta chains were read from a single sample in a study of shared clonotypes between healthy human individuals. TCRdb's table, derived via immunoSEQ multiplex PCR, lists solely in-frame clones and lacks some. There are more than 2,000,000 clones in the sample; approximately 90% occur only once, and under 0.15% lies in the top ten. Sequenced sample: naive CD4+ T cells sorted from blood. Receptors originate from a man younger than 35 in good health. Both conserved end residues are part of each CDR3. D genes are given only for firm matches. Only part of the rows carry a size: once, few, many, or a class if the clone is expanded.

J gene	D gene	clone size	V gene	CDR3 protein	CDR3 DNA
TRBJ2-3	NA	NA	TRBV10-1	CASSDGPQGTDTQYF	TGCGCCAGCAGTGATGGGCCACAGGGCACAGATACGCAGTATTTT
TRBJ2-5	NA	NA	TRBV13	CASSLGSRGGAETQYF	TGTGCCAGCAGCTTAGGGTCGCGCGGGGGCGCAGAGACCCAGTACTTC
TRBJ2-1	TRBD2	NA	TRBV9	CASSTSTERGAYNEQFF	TGTGCCAGCAGCACGTCGACCGAGCGGGGGGCCTACAATGAGCAGTTCTTC
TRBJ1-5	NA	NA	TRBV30	CAWSRGASNQPQHF	TGTGCCTGGAGTCGCGGGGCTAGCAATCAGCCCCAGCATTTT
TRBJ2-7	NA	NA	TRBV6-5	CASSYSQLRSYEQYF	TGTGCCAGCAGCTACAGCCAGCTAAGGAGCTACGAGCAGTACTTC
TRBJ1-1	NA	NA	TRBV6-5	CASSLQGEGTEAFF	TGTGCCAGCAGCCTACAGGGAGAGGGCACTGAAGCTTTCTTT
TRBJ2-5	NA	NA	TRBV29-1	CSVAVVGQGETQYF	TGCAGCGTTGCCGTAGTAGGGCAGGGCGAGACCCAGTACTTC
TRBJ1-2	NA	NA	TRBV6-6	CASSLGPSGSYTF	TGTGCCAGCAGCCTCGGGCCTAGCGGGAGCTACACCTTC
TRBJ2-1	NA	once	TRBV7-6	CASSSAGSSYNEQFF	TGTGCCAGCAGCTCGGCAGGGAGCTCCTACAATGAGCAGTTCTTC
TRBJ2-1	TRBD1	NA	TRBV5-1	CASGPGQSYNEQFF	TGCGCCAGCGGACCGGGACAGAGCTACAATGAGCAGTTCTTC
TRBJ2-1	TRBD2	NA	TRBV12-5	CASGSATSGSHNEQFF	TGTGCTAGTGGTTCGGCGACTAGCGGGAGTCACAATGAGCAGTTCTTC
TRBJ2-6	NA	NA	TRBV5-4	CASSLGGGSLPGANVLTF	TGTGCCAGCAGCTTGGGAGGGGGGTCCCTTCCTGGGGCCAACGTCCTGACTTTC
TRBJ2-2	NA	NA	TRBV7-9	CASSSRAGSTGELFF	TGTGCCAGCAGCTCAAGGGCAGGGAGCACCGGGGAGCTGTTTTTT
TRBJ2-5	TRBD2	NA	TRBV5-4	CASSLVAGVGGRGQETQYF	TGTGCCAGCAGCTTGGTAGCGGGGGTAGGAGGGAGAGGCCAAGAGACCCAGTACTTC
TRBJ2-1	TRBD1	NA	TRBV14	CASSQGDSNEQFF	TGTGCCAGCAGCCAAGGGGACAGCAATGAGCAGTTCTTC
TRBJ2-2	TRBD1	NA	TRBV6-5	CASSSPGTGKTGELFF	TGTGCCAGCAGTTCTCCCGGGACAGGGAAGACCGGGGAGCTGTTTTTT
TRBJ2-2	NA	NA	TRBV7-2	CASSFSGNTGELFF	TGTGCCAGCAGCTTTAGCGGAAACACCGGGGAGCTGTTTTTT
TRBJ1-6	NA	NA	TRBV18	CASSPDSFSPLHF	TGTGCCAGCTCGCCTGACAGTTTTTCACCCCTCCACTTT
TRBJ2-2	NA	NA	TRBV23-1	CASSQFDRQLTGELFF	TGCGCCAGCAGTCAATTCGACAGACAACTTACCGGGGAGCTGTTTTTT
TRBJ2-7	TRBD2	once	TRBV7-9	CASSPTSFKQYF	TGTGCCAGCAGCCCGACTAGCTTCAAGCAGTACTTC
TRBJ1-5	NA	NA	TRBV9	CASSVVQPNQPQHF	TGTGCCAGCAGCGTAGTGCAGCCCAATCAGCCCCAGCATTTT
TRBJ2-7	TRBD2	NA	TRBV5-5	CASRGTSGNEQYF	TGTGCCAGCAGGGGGACTAGCGGGAACGAGCAGTACTTC
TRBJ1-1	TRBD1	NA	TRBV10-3	CAISDWRMDRANTEAFF	TGTGCCATCAGTGACTGGAGGATGGACAGGGCGAACACTGAAGCTTTCTTT
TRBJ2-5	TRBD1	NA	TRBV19	CASSIPGQGRETQYF	TGTGCCAGTAGTATCCCGGGACAGGGTCGGGAGACCCAGTACTTC
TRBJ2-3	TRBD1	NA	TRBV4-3	CASSLNARGLLDTQYF	TGCGCCAGCAGCCTTAATGCAAGGGGGCTCTTAGATACGCAGTATTTT
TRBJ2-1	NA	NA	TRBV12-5	CASGLVLGGGGPEQFF	TGTGCTAGTGGTTTGGTACTTGGTGGCGGCGGGCCCGAGCAGTTCTTC
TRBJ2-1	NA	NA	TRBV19	CASRSPSGKQFF	TGTGCCAGTCGGAGTCCAAGCGGAAAGCAGTTCTTC
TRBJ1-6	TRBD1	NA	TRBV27	CASSTLRDSYSPLHF	TGTGCCAGCAGTACCCTTCGGGACAGTTATTCACCCCTCCACTTT
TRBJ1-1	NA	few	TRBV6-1	CASIQDRNTEAFF	TGTGCCAGCATACAGGACAGGAACACTGAAGCTTTCTTT
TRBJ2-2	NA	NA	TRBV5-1	CASSSLQQGTGELFF	TGCGCCAGCAGCTCCCTCCAACAGGGCACCGGGGAGCTGTTTTTT
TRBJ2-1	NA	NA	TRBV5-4	CASSPEVGTGEQFF	TGTGCCAGCAGCCCCGAAGTGGGGACCGGTGAGCAGTTCTTC
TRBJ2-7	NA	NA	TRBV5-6	CASSFGTGRDEQYF	TGTGCCAGCAGCTTCGGCACAGGGAGGGACGAGCAGTACTTC
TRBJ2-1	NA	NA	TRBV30	CAWSSTVNEQFF	TGTGCCTGGAGTTCCACGGTGAATGAGCAGTTCTTC
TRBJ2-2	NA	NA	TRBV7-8	CASSSTALAITGELFF	TGTGCCAGCAGCTCTACGGCCCTTGCGATCACCGGGGAGCTGTTTTTT
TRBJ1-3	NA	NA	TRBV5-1	CASRLGAGNTIYF	TGCGCCAGCAGATTAGGGGCTGGAAACACCATATATTTT
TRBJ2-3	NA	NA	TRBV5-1	CASGSLGTDTQYF	TGCGCCAGCGGCTCTTTAGGCACAGATACGCAGTATTTT
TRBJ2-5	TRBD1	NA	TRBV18	CASSPQGAGETQYF	TGTGCCAGCTCACCACAGGGGGCAGGGGAGACCCAGTACTTC
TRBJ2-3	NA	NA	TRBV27	CASSSISPDTQYF	TGTGCCAGCAGTTCAATTAGCCCAGATACGCAGTATTTT
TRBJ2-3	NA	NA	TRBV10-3	CAISDSGDTQYF	TGTGCCATCAGTGATTCGGGAGATACGCAGTATTTT
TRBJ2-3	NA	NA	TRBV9	CASSVIGVTTDTQYF	TGTGCCAGCAGCGTAATCGGGGTCACCACAGATACGCAGTATTTT
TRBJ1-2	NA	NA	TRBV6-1	CASSEARGGYGYTF	TGTGCCAGCAGTGAAGCGCGGGGCGGCTATGGCTACACCTTC